This T cell receptor beta chain was recorded in a study of blood T cell repertoires in COVID-19. Study context: Researchers got acute and convalescent COVID-19 samples from the United States, Italy and Spain. In each case, the material was cDNA or gDNA derived from T cells, B-cell-depleted T cells, or PBMCs.

As originally analysed: Quantification of nucleated cells was approximated via reference gene primer amplification. Clones were read by immunoSEQ multiplex PCR, and TCRdb kept only the in-frame ones, dropping some. Clonal size and the V and J genes are those of that table, whereas D and trimming came from the DNA. The profile shows 200,000 or so clones, nearly 85% of them singletons. Looked up from germline, CDR1 is KGHSH and CDR2 is LQKENI. The CDR3 totals 14 residues. The trim removed 5 bases at V and 4 bases at J, leaving 4 bases unmatched. V is TRBV18 and J is TRBJ1-5; 8 nucleotides match TRBD1. The sequence was obtained from a woman aged 25 to 39 with acute or convalescent COVID-19. Sequencing input: peripheral blood. In nucleotides, the CDR3 is TGTGCCAGCTCAAACGACAGGGGTAATCAGCCCCAGCATTTT. Its translation: CASSNDRGNQPQHF.